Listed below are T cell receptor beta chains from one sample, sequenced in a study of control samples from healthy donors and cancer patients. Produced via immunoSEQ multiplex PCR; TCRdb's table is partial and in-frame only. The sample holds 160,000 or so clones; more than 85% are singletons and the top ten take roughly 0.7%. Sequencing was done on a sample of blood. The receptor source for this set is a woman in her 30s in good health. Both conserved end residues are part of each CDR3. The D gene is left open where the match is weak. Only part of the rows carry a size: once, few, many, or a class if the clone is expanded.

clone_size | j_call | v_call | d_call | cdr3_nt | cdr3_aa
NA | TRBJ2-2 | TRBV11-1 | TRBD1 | TGTGCCAGCAGGACAGGGGGGGACACCGGGGAGCTGTTTTTT | CASRTGGDTGELFF
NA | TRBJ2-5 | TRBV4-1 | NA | TGCGCCAGCAGCCAAGATTACGGTGAGACCCAGTACTTC | CASSQDYGETQYF
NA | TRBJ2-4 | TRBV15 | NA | TGTGCCACCAGCAGAGAGGGGGCGGCCAAAAACATTCAGTACTTC | CATSREGAAKNIQYF
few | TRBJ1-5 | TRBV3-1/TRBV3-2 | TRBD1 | TGTGCCAGCAGTCCCGGGACAGGGGAGAGCCAGCCCCAGCATTTT | CASSPGTGESQPQHF
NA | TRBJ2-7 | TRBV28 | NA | TGTGCCTCAAGCGGGGCAGGGGGCTTCGAGCAGTACTTC | CASSGAGGFEQYF
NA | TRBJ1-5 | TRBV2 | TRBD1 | TGTGCCAGCAGTCTCGACAGGGGCGCATCGCCCCAGCATTTT | CASSLDRGASPQHF
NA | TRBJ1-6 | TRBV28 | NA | TGTGCCAGCAGTGACAGAGTGTGGCCCCTCCACTTT | CASSDRVWPLHF
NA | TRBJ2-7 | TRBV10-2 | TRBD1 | TGCGCCAGCAGAATGGACAGGGGGCCCTACGAGCAGTACTTC | CASRMDRGPYEQYF
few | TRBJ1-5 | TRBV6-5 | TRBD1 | TGTGCCAGCAGCCCGACAGGGGAAAATCAGCCCCAGCATTTT | CASSPTGENQPQHF
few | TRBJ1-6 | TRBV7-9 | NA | TGTGCCAGCAGCCTCGGAGGCAGGGTGGATTCACCCCTCCACTTT | CASSLGGRVDSPLHF
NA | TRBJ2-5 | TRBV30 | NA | TGTGCCTGGAGTGTACTGGGAGAGACCCAGTACTTC | CAWSVLGETQYF
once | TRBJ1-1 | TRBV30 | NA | TGTGCCTGGAGTAGAGACGGTGAAGCTTTCTTT | CAWSRDGEAFF
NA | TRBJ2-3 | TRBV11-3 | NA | TGTGCCAGCAGCACTGGTCGTAGGGATACGCAGTATTTT | CASSTGRRDTQYF
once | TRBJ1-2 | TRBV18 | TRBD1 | TGTGCCAGCTCACCACCCTTGGACAGGGCCCCTCGTGGCTACACCTTC | CASSPPLDRAPRGYTF
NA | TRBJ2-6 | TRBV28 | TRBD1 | TGTGCCAGCAGTAGGGGACAGCTAACTGGGGCCAACGTCCTGACTTTC | CASSRGQLTGANVLTF